Shown below are 28 T cell receptor beta chains from a single sample sequenced in a study of shared clonotypes between healthy human individuals (TCRdb year 2020). Library prep was done by the immunoSEQ multiplex PCR assay. What TCRdb holds here is the immuneACCESS table cut down to in-frame rearrangements. Part of the clones is not present; checked against another copy, under half of the missing clones reflect an unresolved V gene, and the others are unexplained. Present in this sample are over a million clones, about 77% of which were seen just once. The top ten clonotypes cover over 1.3% of the sample. The specimen was memory CD4+ T cells sorted from blood. What this sample's cell subset or site label stands for: CD45RA-negative fraction. These receptors were taken from a man aged 18 to 35 in good health.

The chain couples TRBV10-1 to TRBJ2-5; 7 nucleotides match TRBD1. CDR3 size: 16 residues. J lost 2 bases, V lost 3 bases, and 9 bases had no gene match. The germline gives CDR1 WNHNN, CDR2 SYGVQD (reference sequence). CDR3 sequence (DNA): TGCGCCAGCAGTGACCACAGCCGACAGGGACAAGAGACCCAGTACTTC. Translating it yields CASSDHSRQGQETQYF.

This chain connects TRBV19 to TRBJ2-1; TRBD2 might be the D (5 bases). This CDR3 is built from 13 residues. Germline-derived CDR1 and CDR2 are LNHDA and SQIVND (reference sequence). The germline V and J ends were trimmed by 10 bases and 7 bases, with 17 bases remaining between them. CDR3 nucleotides: TGTGCCACTACCCAGGTAACGGGAAATGAGCAGTTCTTC. This translates into CATTQVTGNEQFF.

V is TRBV6-5 and J is TRBJ2-1; 10 positions agree with TRBD2. This CDR3 spans 15 amino acids. Germline V gene lookup returns CDR1 MNHEY and CDR2 SVGAGI. Trimming cost V 3 bases and J 6 bases; bases outside gene matches: 5. CDR3 protein: CASSYPGTSVNEQFF. CDR3 nucleotides: TGTGCCAGCAGTTATCCCGGGACTAGCGTCAATGAGCAGTTCTTC.

This clone came up a few times. This CDR3 is CASSQSRDTQYF. CDR3 DNA sequence: TGTGCCAGCAGCCAATCACGAGATACGCAGTATTTT. This chain joins TRBV16 and TRBJ2-3, with D unclear. Germline V gene lookup returns CDR1 KGHSY and CDR2 FQNENV. The CDR3 consists of 12 residues. Trimming removed 0 bases from V and 5 bases from J, with 3 bases in between.

The V call is TRBV11-2, the J call TRBJ2-5; the D is unclear. V lost 3 bases, J lost 1 base, and 9 bases lay in between. The CDR3 has 14 amino acids. The germline gives CDR1 SGHAT, CDR2 FQNNGV. CDR3 loop: CASSFRRPQETQYF. CDR3 DNA: TGTGCCAGCAGCTTTAGACGCCCCCAAGAGACCCAGTACTTC. The entire variable domain, with the rest obtained from reference TRBV11-2 and TRBJ2-5, is as follows: EAGVAQSPRYKIIEKRQSVAFWCNPISGHATLYWYQQILGQGPKLLIQFQNNGVVDDSQLPKDRFSAERLKGVDSTLKIQPAKLEDSAVYLCASSFRRPQETQYFGPGTRLLVL.

This clone appeared a single time. This chain links TRBV19 with TRBJ2-7, with 7 bases that match TRBD1. The germline CDR1 and CDR2 sequences are LNHDA and SQIVND (reference sequence). CDR3 length equals 16 residues. J lost 3 bases, V lost 8 bases, and 16 bases had no gene match. The CDR3 DNA is TGTGCCAGTGAGGTAAGGGGGACAGAACCAGACTACGAGCAGTACTTC. This translates into CASEVRGTEPDYEQYF.

V and J are TRBV6-1 and TRBJ2-2; TRBD1 might be the D (6 bases). The CDR3 extends over 14 amino acids. Trimming shortened V by 7 bases and J by 4 bases, and 13 bases separated the two germline ends. Germline V CDR1 and CDR2: MNHNS, SASEGT. CDR3 DNA sequence: TGTGCCAGCATTTTGACAGGAATCACCGGGGAGCTGTTTTTT. It encodes CASILTGITGELFF.

This chain joins TRBV5-1 and TRBJ1-4; the D is unclear. Per the germline V gene, CDR1 is SGHRS and CDR2 is YFSETQ. The CDR3 spans 15 residues. The V gene lost 4 bases and the J gene lost 6 bases, with 16 bases spanning the gap. CDR3 in amino acids: CASSPDPTGDEKLFF. The DNA for the CDR3 is TGCGCCAGCAGCCCGGACCCCACCGGAGATGAAAAACTGTTTTTT.

The V gene is TRBV14, the J gene TRBJ2-2; tentatively, D is TRBD2 (5 bases). Germline loops: CDR1 SGHDN, CDR2 FVKESK. The CDR3 runs to 17 residues. Between the trimmed V and J ends, which lost 4 bases and 3 bases, there was a span of 18 bases. The DNA for the CDR3 is TGTGCCAGCAGCCGTTCACTAGGGTTTTGGGACACCGGGGAGCTGTTTTTT. Encoded protein: CASSRSLGFWDTGELFF.

This sequence joins TRBV7-9 and TRBJ1-2; no clear D. This CDR3 has 11 amino acids. CDR1 and CDR2 from the germline V gene are SEHNR and FQNEAQ (reference sequence). Trimming took 3 bases from V and 9 from J, leaving 8 bases between them. The CDR3 protein is CASSFSVSYTF. DNA of the CDR3: TGTGCCAGCAGCTTCTCCGTCAGCTACACCTTC.

The V and J genes are TRBV7-2 and TRBJ1-3; no clear D gene. Germline CDR1 reads SGHTA; CDR2 reads FQGNSA. Trimming left V 1 base short and J 0 bases short, with 13 bases between. CDR3 length: 17 residues. The CDR3 DNA sequence: TGTGCCAGCAGCTTAGTCTCAAACTTACACTCTGGAAACACCATATATTTT. Encoded protein: CASSLVSNLHSGNTIYF.

This chain links TRBV5-1 with TRBJ2-7; no reliable D call. The germline V gene has CDR1 SGHRS and CDR2 YFSETQ. The CDR3 is made up of 13 amino acids. V was cut by 4 bases and J by 0 bases, with 8 bases left in between. For the CDR3, the DNA is TGCGCCAGCAGCCAAGGGTCCTCCTACGAGCAGTACTTC. Protein product: CASSQGSSYEQYF.

The chain joins TRBV7-2 to TRBJ2-1; 8 nucleotides align to TRBD1. Losses at the gene ends were 4 bases for V and 1 base for J; bases not matched to a gene: 6. Germline lookup yields CDR1 SGHTA and CDR2 FQGNSA. This CDR3 is 16 amino acids long. CDR3 bases: TGTGCCAGCAGCTCCGACGGACAGGGTTCCTACAATGAGCAGTTCTTC. It translates to CASSSDGQGSYNEQFF.

The chain is built from TRBV5-5 and TRBJ2-5; 7 bases agree with TRBD1. V dropped 4 bases and J dropped 4; count of bases not matched to a gene: 10. This CDR3 is built from 15 residues. CDR1 and CDR2 (germline): SGHKS, YYEKEE (reference sequence). The CDR3 sequence: CASSPTGQGGETQYF. CDR3 sequence (DNA): TGTGCCAGCAGCCCGACAGGGCAAGGAGGAGAGACCCAGTACTTC. The variable domain in full, completed from reference TRBV5-5 and TRBJ2-5, reads DAGVTQSPTHLIKTRGQQVTLRCSPISGHKSVSWYQQVLGQGPQFIFQYYEKEERGRGNFPDRFSARQFPNYSSELNVNALLLGDSALYLCASSPTGQGGETQYFGPGTRLLVL.

The gene calls are TRBV1 and TRBJ2-1; the tabulated D call, TRBD2, remains unverified against the DNA. TRBV1 is a pseudogene. This CDR3 has 17 amino acids. The CDR3 DNA sequence: TGCACCAGCAGCCAAGATCTCGGGGGTGGAACCTACAATGAGCAGTTCTTC. It translates to CTSSQDLGGGTYNEQFF.

The J gene is TRBJ1-6, the V gene TRBV7-9; TRBD1 agrees at 7 bases. Germline loops: CDR1 SEHNR, CDR2 FQNEAQ (reference sequence). The CDR3 extends over 14 amino acids. The V gene end was trimmed by 5 bases and the J gene end by 7 bases; junction bases not matched to a gene: 5. The CDR3 loop reads CASSPGQQNSPLHF. The CDR3 DNA reads as TGTGCCAGCAGCCCGGGACAGCAGAATTCACCCCTCCACTTT.

This chain joins TRBV5-1 and TRBJ2-3; 7 bases are shared with TRBD2. Germline lookup yields CDR1 SGHRS and CDR2 YFSETQ. V shed 2 bases and J 2 bases; nucleotides not matched to a gene: 5. The CDR3 is 15 amino acids. As DNA, the CDR3 is TGCGCCAGCAGCTTCACAGCGGGGCACACAGATACGCAGTATTTT. It encodes CASSFTAGHTDTQYF.

The chain has TRBV5-1 and TRBJ2-2; no firm D call. Germline V gene sequence: CDR1 SGHRS, CDR2 YFSETQ. Trimming cost V 0 bases and J 3 bases, with 12 bases left between them. The CDR3 has 16 residues. CDR3 nucleotide sequence: TGCGCCAGCAGCTTGGTATGGGCCAGCGACACCGGGGAGCTGTTTTTT. It yields the protein CASSLVWASDTGELFF.

J is TRBJ1-2 and V is TRBV5-1, with TRBD1 matching over 8 bases. The CDR3 has 16 residues. Germline V gene lookup returns CDR1 SGHRS and CDR2 YFSETQ. The trim removed 4 bases at V and 0 bases at J, leaving 8 bases unmatched. In DNA form, the CDR3 reads TGCGCCAGCAGCCCATCCCAGGGGGCGCCTAACTATGGCTACACCTTC. Its translation is CASSPSQGAPNYGYTF. The whole variable domain, filled in from reference TRBV5-1 and TRBJ1-2, reads KAGVTQTPRYLIKTRGQQVTLSCSPISGHRSVSWYQQTPGQGLQFLFEYFSETQRNKGNFPGRFSGRQFSNSRSEMNVSTLELGDSALYLCASSPSQGAPNYGYTFGSGTRLTVV.

The genes are TRBV5-6 and TRBJ2-4; the match to TRBD1 covers 9 bases. V dropped 3 bases and J dropped 0; count of bases not matched to a gene: 13. The CDR3 extends over 19 amino acids. CDR1 and CDR2 from the germline V gene are SGHDT and YYEEEE. DNA of the CDR3: TGTGCCAGCAGCTCTAACAGGGGGCTGGCGGGGCTAGCCAAAAACATTCAGTACTTC. Protein: CASSSNRGLAGLAKNIQYF. Full variable domain (rest looked up from reference TRBV5-6 and TRBJ2-4): DAGVTQSPTHLIKTRGQQVTLRCSPKSGHDTVSWYQQALGQGPQFIFQYYEEEERQRGNFPDRFSGHQFPNYSSELNVNALLLGDSALYLCASSSNRGLAGLAKNIQYFGAGTRLSVL.

The chain joins TRBV5-6 to TRBJ1-4; D may be TRBD1 (5 bases). The CDR3 is 16 residues long. In germline, CDR1 is SGHDT, CDR2 YYEEEE. Between the trimmed V and J ends, which lost 0 bases and 8 bases, there was a span of 17 bases. The CDR3 is CASSLESAGLGEKLFF. The CDR3 DNA reads TGTGCCAGCAGCTTGGAATCGGCAGGGCTCGGGGAAAAACTGTTTTTT. Combining the CDR3 with reference TRBV5-6 and TRBJ1-4 gives the whole variable domain DAGVTQSPTHLIKTRGQQVTLRCSPKSGHDTVSWYQQALGQGPQFIFQYYEEEERQRGNFPDRFSGHQFPNYSSELNVNALLLGDSALYLCASSLESAGLGEKLFFGSGTQLSVL.

This clone was recorded once. The chain uses TRBV4-3 and TRBJ2-2, with D unclear. The length of the CDR3 is 15 residues. The V end was cut by 0 bases, the J end by 2 bases, with 7 bases between. Germline loops: CDR1 LGHNA, CDR2 YSLEER. CDR3 region: CASSQDWLNTGELFF. CDR3 DNA sequence: TGCGCCAGCAGCCAAGATTGGCTCAACACCGGGGAGCTGTTTTTT.

The V call is TRBV19, the J call TRBJ1-1; D unclear. Germline lookup yields CDR1 LNHDA and CDR2 SQIVND (reference sequence). V lost 3 bases and J 2 bases, leaving 7 bases between the germline ends. This CDR3 is 13 amino acids long. As DNA, the CDR3 is TGTGCCAGTAGTATCCAGGAAAACACTGAAGCTTTCTTT. It translates to CASSIQENTEAFF.

The chain carries TRBV2 and TRBJ2-7; D is ambiguous. V was trimmed by 4 bases and J by 6 bases, leaving 10 bases between them. The CDR3 runs to 12 residues. The germline gives CDR1 SNHLY, CDR2 FYNNEI. The CDR3 sequence: CASSGQQFEQYF. The CDR3 coding sequence is TGTGCCAGCAGTGGCCAACAATTCGAGCAGTACTTC.

The rearrangement joins TRBV7-2 to TRBJ1-5; 8 bases map to TRBD1. CDR1 is SGHTA, CDR2 FQGNSA, per germline. V shed 5 bases, J shed 6 bases, and the junction held 12 bases outside the gene matches. The CDR3 is 16 residues long. CDR3 sequence reads: CASSQNPGQAGQPQHF. The CDR3 region has the DNA TGTGCCAGCAGCCAAAATCCGGGACAGGCAGGTCAGCCCCAGCATTTT.

The genes are TRBV27 and TRBJ2-1; possible D gene TRBD2, 6 bases. This CDR3 is built from 13 residues. Germline CDR1 and CDR2: MNHEY and SMNVEV (reference sequence). Trimming stripped 8 bases from V and 8 bases from J, with 16 bases between. The CDR3 sequence is CASAWRGRDEQFF. The CDR3 region has the DNA TGTGCCAGCGCTTGGAGGGGCAGGGATGAGCAGTTCTTC.

The chain combines TRBV5-1 with TRBJ2-3; 9 bases align to TRBD2. The CDR3 has 14 residues. V gave up 5 bases and J gave up 3 bases; unmatched junction bases: 4. Germline V lookup: CDR1 SGHRS, CDR2 YFSETQ. In nucleotides, the CDR3 is TGCGCCAGCAGAGAGACTAGCGGTACAGATACGCAGTATTTT. Protein sequence: CASRETSGTDTQYF.

As concerns this clone: This may come from a read error, since a much larger clone is one base off. The chain uses TRBV6-6 and TRBJ2-1, with D perhaps matching TRBD2 (6 bases). Per the germline V gene, CDR1 is MNHNY and CDR2 is SVGAGI (reference sequence). The CDR3 sequence is 13 residues long. V dropped 6 bases and J dropped 0 bases, with 6 bases sitting between them. In nucleotides, the CDR3 is TGTGCCAGCAGCGGGGGCTCCTACAATGAGCAGTTCTTC. Its protein product is CASSGGSYNEQFF.